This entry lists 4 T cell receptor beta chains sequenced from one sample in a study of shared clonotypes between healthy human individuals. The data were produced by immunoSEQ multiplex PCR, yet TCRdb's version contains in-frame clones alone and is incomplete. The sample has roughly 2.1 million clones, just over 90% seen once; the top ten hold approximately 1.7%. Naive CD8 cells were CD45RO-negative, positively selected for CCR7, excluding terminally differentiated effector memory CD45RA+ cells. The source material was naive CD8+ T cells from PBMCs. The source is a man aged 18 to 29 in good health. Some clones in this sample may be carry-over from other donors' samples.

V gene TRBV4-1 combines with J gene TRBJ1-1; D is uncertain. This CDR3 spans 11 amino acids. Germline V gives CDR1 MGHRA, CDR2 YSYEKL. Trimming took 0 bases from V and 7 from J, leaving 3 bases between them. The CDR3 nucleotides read TGCGCCAGCAGCCAAGACGGTGAAGCTTTCTTT. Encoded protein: CASSQDGEAFF.

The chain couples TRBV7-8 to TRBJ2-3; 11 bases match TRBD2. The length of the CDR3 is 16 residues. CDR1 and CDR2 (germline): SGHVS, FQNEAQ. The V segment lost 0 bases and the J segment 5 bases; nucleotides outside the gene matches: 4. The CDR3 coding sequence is TGTGCCAGCAGCTTAGCGCTAGCGGGAGGTATAGATACGCAGTATTTT. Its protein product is CASSLALAGGIDTQYF. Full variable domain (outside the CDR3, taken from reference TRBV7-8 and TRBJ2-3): GAGVSQSPRYKVAKRGQDVALRCDPISGHVSLFWYQQALGQGPEFLTYFQNEAQLDKSGLPSDRFFAERPEGSVSTLKIQRTQQEDSAVYLCASSLALAGGIDTQYFGPGTRLTVL.

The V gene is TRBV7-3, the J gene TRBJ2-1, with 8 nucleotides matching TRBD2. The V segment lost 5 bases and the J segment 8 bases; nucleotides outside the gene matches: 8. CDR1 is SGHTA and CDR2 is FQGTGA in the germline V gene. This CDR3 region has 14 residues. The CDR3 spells CASSPSGSWDEQFF. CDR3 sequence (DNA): TGTGCCAGCAGCCCCAGCGGGAGTTGGGATGAGCAGTTCTTC.

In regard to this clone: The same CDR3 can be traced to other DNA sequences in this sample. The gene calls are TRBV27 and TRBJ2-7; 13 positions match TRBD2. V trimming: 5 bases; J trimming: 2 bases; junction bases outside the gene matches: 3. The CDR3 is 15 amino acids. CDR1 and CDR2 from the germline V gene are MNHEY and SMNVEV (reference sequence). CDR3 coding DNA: TGTGCCAGCAGTGCAGGACTAGCGGGGGCCTACGAGCAGTACTTC. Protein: CASSAGLAGAYEQYF.